These T cell receptor beta chains were read from a single sample in a study of CD8 T cells in Susac syndrome. Using its own MiXCR run on the immunoSEQ multiplex PCR reads, TCRdb lists one record per CDR3 protein. The table lists roughly 150,000 distinct CDR3 sequences, around 93% of them singletons. Sequencing was performed on CD4+ T cells from PBMCs. These TCRs come from a human donor in good health. Each CDR3 is given with its conserved first and last residue. Each record gives: J gene, V gene, CDR3 protein.

J gene: TRBJ2-2
V gene: TRBV7-2
CDR3 protein: CASSLTSGGAGELFF

J gene: TRBJ2-3
V gene: TRBV4-2
CDR3 protein: CASSQEGTAGGRRYF

J gene: TRBJ1-1
V gene: TRBV7-9
CDR3 protein: CASSLARESEAFF

J gene: TRBJ2-6
V gene: TRBV5-1
CDR3 protein: CASSFTGSGANVLTF

J gene: TRBJ2-3
V gene: TRBV5-1
CDR3 protein: CASSGANTDTQYF

J gene: TRBJ2-3
V gene: TRBV12-3/TRBV12-4
CDR3 protein: CASSDHLTAISTDTQYF

J gene: TRBJ1-2
V gene: TRBV5-1
CDR3 protein: CASSLAQGEGYTF

J gene: TRBJ2-2
V gene: TRBV3-1
CDR3 protein: CASRLSGGRRHRELFF

J gene: TRBJ2-7
V gene: TRBV20-1
CDR3 protein: CSARYGPAGEQYF

J gene: TRBJ2-7
V gene: TRBV6-5
CDR3 protein: CASSYSGLAGDRSYEQYF

J gene: TRBJ2-6
V gene: TRBV5-1
CDR3 protein: CASSTSGAPGANVLTF

J gene: TRBJ2-3
V gene: TRBV18
CDR3 protein: CASSLDSEATQYF

J gene: TRBJ1-6
V gene: TRBV2
CDR3 protein: CASSEADVVDSPLHF

J gene: TRBJ2-5
V gene: TRBV20-1
CDR3 protein: CSAMPDSAQETQYF

J gene: TRBJ2-7
V gene: TRBV3-1
CDR3 protein: CASADRGRGYEQYF

J gene: TRBJ1-4
V gene: TRBV7-3
CDR3 protein: CASRLGQPNEKLFF

J gene: TRBJ1-2
V gene: TRBV2
CDR3 protein: CASSGTRQGIYGYTF

J gene: TRBJ2-3
V gene: TRBV9
CDR3 protein: CASSVAAGGRDTQYF

J gene: TRBJ2-1
V gene: TRBV7-2
CDR3 protein: CASSTGGSYNEQFF

J gene: TRBJ2-7
V gene: TRBV23-1
CDR3 protein: CASSQSRAAHVYEQYF

J gene: TRBJ2-2
V gene: TRBV20-1
CDR3 protein: CSARPTGLTGELFF

J gene: TRBJ1-1
V gene: TRBV18
CDR3 protein: CASSPTRDTEAFF

J gene: TRBJ2-7
V gene: TRBV7-2
CDR3 protein: CASSLPGGGEQYF

J gene: TRBJ1-1
V gene: TRBV5-1
CDR3 protein: CASSWTGGNTEAFF

J gene: TRBJ1-1
V gene: TRBV6-2/TRBV6-3
CDR3 protein: CASSADRPGAEAFF

J gene: TRBJ2-3
V gene: TRBV19
CDR3 protein: CASRGGTVDTQYF

J gene: TRBJ2-2
V gene: TRBV11-2
CDR3 protein: CASSLAPGIGELFF

J gene: TRBJ1-5
V gene: TRBV20-1
CDR3 protein: CSARVGENQPQHF

J gene: TRBJ2-3
V gene: TRBV5-8
CDR3 protein: CASSSDRGTDTQYF

J gene: TRBJ1-6
V gene: TRBV9
CDR3 protein: CASSVAGDSPLHF

J gene: TRBJ2-5
V gene: TRBV29-1
CDR3 protein: CSVKGRLPEYEETQYF

J gene: TRBJ2-1
V gene: TRBV4-1
CDR3 protein: CASSQVPGQGLGEQFF

J gene: TRBJ2-3
V gene: TRBV20-1
CDR3 protein: CSARSGTSTDTQYF